This passage covers 10 T cell receptor beta chains from one sample sequenced in a study of T cell responses to AZD1222 COVID-19 vaccine. The data were produced by immunoSEQ multiplex PCR, yet TCRdb's version contains in-frame clones alone and is incomplete. This table holds 95,000 to 150,000 clones, 75% to 90% found once. This specimen was peripheral blood, taken 28 days after the second AZD1222 dose. These receptors came from an adult who received the AZD1222 COVID-19 vaccine.

V is TRBV7-9 and J is TRBJ2-2; D might be TRBD2 (6 bases). There are 14 residues in the CDR3. Germline V gene sequence: CDR1 SEHNR, CDR2 FQNEAQ (reference sequence). The ends were cut back, 4 bases at V and 6 bases at J, with 12 bases in the middle. The CDR3 protein is CASSSTGGAGELFF. The CDR3 nucleotides are TGTGCCAGCAGCTCCACCGGGGGTGCCGGGGAGCTGTTTTTT.

This chain links TRBV3-1 (or the pseudogene TRBV3-2) with TRBJ1-2; D is undetermined. Germline CDR1 LGHDT, CDR2 YNNKEL (reference sequence). CDR3 size: 17 residues. V lost 0 bases to trimming and J lost 8 bases, with 22 bases between them. The CDR3 DNA sequence: TGTGCCAGCAGCCAAGAGTCCTTGCTACCGGGATCGGGGGGCTACACCTTC. Encoded protein: CASSQESLLPGSGGYTF.

The chain uses TRBV12-3 or TRBV12-4 and TRBJ1-2; the D gene is possibly TRBD1 (5 bases). The CDR3 loop spans 12 amino acids. Deletions cut 6 bases from V and 8 bases from J, with 13 bases between. The CDR3 region has the DNA TGTGCCAGCAGCCAGGGATTCGAAGGCTACACCTTC. Translating gives CASSQGFEGYTF.

The J gene is TRBJ1-5, the V gene TRBV19; a possible D gene is TRBD1 (5 bases). Between the trimmed V and J ends, which lost 0 bases and 0 bases, there was a span of 9 bases. Germline V gives CDR1 LNHDA, CDR2 SQIVND (reference sequence). The CDR3 is made up of 16 amino acids. Here the CDR3 DNA reads TGTGCCAGTAGTATAGAGGGGGACGGTAGCAATCAGCCCCAGCATTTT. It yields the protein CASSIEGDGSNQPQHF.

The J gene is TRBJ1-1, the V gene TRBV13; D possibly corresponds to TRBD1 (5 bases). The V gene lost 2 bases and the J gene lost 3 bases, with 7 bases spanning the gap. The length of the CDR3 is 13 residues. Germline values: CDR1 PRHDT, CDR2 FYEKMQ (reference sequence). CDR3 coding DNA: TGTGCCAGCAGCTTATTGGGGGACACTGAAGCTTTCTTT. As protein: CASSLLGDTEAFF.

This clone was seen a single time. V is TRBV3-1 (or the pseudogene TRBV3-2) and J is TRBJ2-2; D remains ambiguous. V gave up 0 bases and J gave up 0 bases, with 5 bases separating them. Per the germline V gene, CDR1 is LGHDT and CDR2 is YNNKEL (reference sequence). The CDR3 has 15 residues. CDR3 nucleotides: TGTGCCAGCAGCCAAGATTCGGCGAACACCGGGGAGCTGTTTTTT. Protein product: CASSQDSANTGELFF.

This clone was observed a few times. The J gene is TRBJ1-2, the V gene TRBV18; weak D call: TRBD1 (5 bases). Germline-derived CDR1 and CDR2 are KGHSH and LQKENI. This CDR3 region has 16 residues. V lost 0 bases and J lost 4, with 15 bases in between. CDR3 nucleotide sequence: TGTGCCAGCTCACCACCGTGGGAAGGGACCGGCTATGGCTACACCTTC. Amino acid sequence: CASSPPWEGTGYGYTF.

The rearrangement joins TRBV7-8 to TRBJ1-5; D might be TRBD1 (5 bases). The V end was cut by 1 base, the J end by 0 bases, with 16 bases between. CDR1 is SGHVS, CDR2 FQNEAQ, per germline. This CDR3 comprises 18 residues. In nucleotides, the CDR3 is TGTGCCAGCAGCTTAGATTTTAGGGACGACACTAGCAATCAGCCCCAGCATTTT. Translation gives CASSLDFRDDTSNQPQHF.

The chain has TRBV7-2 and TRBJ1-6; TRBD1 aligns across 9 bases. Germline CDR1 is SGHTA and CDR2 is FQGNSA. The CDR3 runs to 15 residues. V lost 5 bases to trimming and J lost 7 bases; unmatched junction nucleotides: 6. The CDR3 coding sequence is TGTGCCAGCAGCCTAAATGGACAGGGGAATTCACCCCTCCACTTT. Translating gives CASSLNGQGNSPLHF.

This chain uses TRBV7-2 with TRBJ2-2; TRBD2 agrees at 9 bases. The CDR3 covers 16 residues. J was trimmed by 4 bases and V by 3 bases; bases with no gene match: 6. The germline gives CDR1 SGHTA, CDR2 FQGNSA. Written as DNA, the CDR3 is TGTGCCAGCAGCTTCTTAGCGGGGGCGGGCACCGGGGAGCTGTTTTTT. Amino acid sequence: CASSFLAGAGTGELFF. Looking up the rest from reference TRBV7-2 and TRBJ2-2 gives the full variable domain: GAGVSQSPSNKVTEKGKDVELRCDPISGHTALYWYRQSLGQGLEFLIYFQGNSAPDKSGLPSDRFSAERTGGSVSTLTIQRTQQEDSAVYLCASSFLAGAGTGELFFGEGSRLTVL.